This T cell receptor beta chain was captured by sequencing in a study of identical twins. With 3 bases removed from V and 2 bases from J, the gap between germline ends came to 7 bases. The CDR3 extends over 13 amino acids. Germline V lookup: CDR1 DFQATT, CDR2 SNEGSKA (reference sequence). TCRdb re-called the 5' RACE reads through MiXCR, storing one row per CDR3 protein. The sample shows approximately 550,000 distinct CDR3 sequences, about a fifth of them seen only once. Study-wide points: Recombination models fit unrelated individuals' TCR alpha sharing but underestimated twins'.

Details on this clonotype: The antigen is unknown.

The sample was also reused in another study, on yellow fever vaccine responses in identical twins. That work contributes: Each twin's T cell response to the vaccine was reported to look partly convergent and partly personalized.

The sample was CD4+ T cells sorted from blood. This clonotype originated in a woman in her late teens or twenties in good health. This chain joins TRBV20-1 and TRBJ2-2; D not resolved. The CDR3 DNA follows: TGCAGTGCTAGTGGGCACAACACCGGGGAGCTGTTTTTT. It encodes CSASGHNTGELFF.